This T cell receptor (beta chain) was sequenced in a study of T cells in Graves' hyperthyroidism and ophthalmopathy. Not enrolled were patients with uncontrolled infection, other autoimmune disease, pregnancy or lactation. Each 10 ml fresh peripheral blood draw supplied the PBMCs. V was pared by 1 base and J by 7 bases, with 10 bases of the junction left unmatched. The CDR3 is made up of 15 amino acids. Germline CDR1 reads SGHTA; CDR2 reads FQGNSA. Amplified TCR beta CDR3 regions derived from RNA transcripts. TCR CDR3 underwent first-round RT-PCR with the HTBI primer set. A single record per CDR3 protein comes from TCRdb applying MiXCR to the multiplex PCR reads. The table lists more than 450,000 distinct CDR3 sequences, around 13% of them singletons. This clonotype was detected only a few times. The target antigen is unknown. Study observations and caveats: Blood samples included most of the expanded thyroid clonotypes exceeding 0.001. A model built on 13 V-J features separated ophthalmopathy from stable hyperthyroidism.

The chain uses TRBV7-2 and TRBJ2-7; 7 positions agree with TRBD1. This clonotype was obtained from a woman in her thirties or forties with Graves' hyperthyroidism. The sequencing sample was made of blood. As DNA, the CDR3 is TGTGCCAGCAGCTTAGATCTGGCAGGGGGTGGTGAGCAGTACTTC. It is translated as CASSLDLAGGGEQYF.